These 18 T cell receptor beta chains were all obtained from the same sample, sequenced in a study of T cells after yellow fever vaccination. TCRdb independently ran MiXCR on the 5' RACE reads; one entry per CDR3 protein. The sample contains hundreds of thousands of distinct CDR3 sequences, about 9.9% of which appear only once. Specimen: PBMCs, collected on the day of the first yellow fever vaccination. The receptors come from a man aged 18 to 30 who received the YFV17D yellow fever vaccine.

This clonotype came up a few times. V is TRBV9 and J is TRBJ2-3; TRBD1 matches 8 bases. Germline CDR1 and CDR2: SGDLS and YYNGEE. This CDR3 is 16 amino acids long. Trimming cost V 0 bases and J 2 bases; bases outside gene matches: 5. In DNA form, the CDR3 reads TGTGCCAGCAGCGTAGGGCAGGGGGCAAACACAGATACGCAGTATTTT. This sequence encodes CASSVGQGANTDTQYF.

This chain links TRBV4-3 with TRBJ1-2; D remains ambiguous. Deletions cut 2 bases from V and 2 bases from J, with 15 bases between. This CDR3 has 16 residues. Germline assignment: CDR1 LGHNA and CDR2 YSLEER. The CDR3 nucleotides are TGCGCCAGCAGCCAAACGACAAGGATCCTGAACTATGGCTACACCTTC. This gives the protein CASSQTTRILNYGYTF.

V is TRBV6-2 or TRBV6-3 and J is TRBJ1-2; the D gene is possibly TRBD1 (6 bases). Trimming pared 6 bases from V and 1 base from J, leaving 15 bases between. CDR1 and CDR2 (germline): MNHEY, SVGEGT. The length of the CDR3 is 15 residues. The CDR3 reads CASREGTRSNYGYTF. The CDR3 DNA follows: TGTGCCAGCAGGGAGGGGACAAGGAGTAACTATGGCTACACCTTC.

This chain's CDR3 is CASSSTPGSAGELFF. The DNA for the CDR3 is TGTGCCAGCAGCTCCACACCCGGTTCGGCCGGGGAGCTGTTTTTT. This chain uses TRBV7-3 with TRBJ2-2; no reliable D call. V lost 4 bases to trimming and J lost 6 bases, with 15 bases between them. The germline V gene encodes CDR1 SGHTA and CDR2 FQGTGA. The CDR3 is made up of 15 amino acids.

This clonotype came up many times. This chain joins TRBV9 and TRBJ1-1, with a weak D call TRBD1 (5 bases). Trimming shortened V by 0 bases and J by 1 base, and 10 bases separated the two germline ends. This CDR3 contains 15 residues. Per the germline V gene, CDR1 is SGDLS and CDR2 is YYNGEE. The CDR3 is CASSVVGAGNTEAFF. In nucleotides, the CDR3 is TGTGCCAGCAGCGTAGTTGGGGCAGGGAACACTGAAGCTTTCTTT.

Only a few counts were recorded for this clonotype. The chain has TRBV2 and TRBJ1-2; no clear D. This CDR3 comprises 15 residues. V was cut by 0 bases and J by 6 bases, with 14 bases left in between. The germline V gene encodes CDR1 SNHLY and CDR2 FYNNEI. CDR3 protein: CASSEALDTPNGYTF. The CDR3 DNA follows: TGTGCCAGCAGTGAAGCGCTAGACACCCCCAATGGCTACACCTTC.

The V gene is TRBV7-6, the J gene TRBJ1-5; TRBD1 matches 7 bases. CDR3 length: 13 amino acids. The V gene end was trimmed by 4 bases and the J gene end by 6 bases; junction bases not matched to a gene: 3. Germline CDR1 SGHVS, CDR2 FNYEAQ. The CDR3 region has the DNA TGTGCCAGCAGCTCGGGACAGACTCAGCCCCAGCATTTT. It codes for CASSSGQTQPQHF. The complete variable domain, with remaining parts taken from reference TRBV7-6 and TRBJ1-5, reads GAGVSQSPRYKVTKRGQDVALRCDPISGHVSLYWYRQALGQGPEFLTYFNYEAQQDKSGLPNDRFSAERPEGSISTLTIQRTEQRDSAMYRCASSSGQTQPQHFGDGTRLSIL.

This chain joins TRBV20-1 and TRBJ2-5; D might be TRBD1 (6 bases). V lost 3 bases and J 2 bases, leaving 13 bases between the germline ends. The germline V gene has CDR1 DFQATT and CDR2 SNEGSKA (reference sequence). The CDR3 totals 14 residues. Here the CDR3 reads CSASIQGNQETQYF. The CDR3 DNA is TGCAGTGCTAGTATCCAGGGGAATCAAGAGACCCAGTACTTC.

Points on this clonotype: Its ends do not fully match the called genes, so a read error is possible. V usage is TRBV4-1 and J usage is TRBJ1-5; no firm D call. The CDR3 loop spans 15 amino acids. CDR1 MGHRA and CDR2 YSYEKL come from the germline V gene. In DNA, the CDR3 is TGCGTCAGCAGCCAGGATTATAATAGCAATCAGCCCCAGCATTTT. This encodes CVSSQDYNSNQPQHF.

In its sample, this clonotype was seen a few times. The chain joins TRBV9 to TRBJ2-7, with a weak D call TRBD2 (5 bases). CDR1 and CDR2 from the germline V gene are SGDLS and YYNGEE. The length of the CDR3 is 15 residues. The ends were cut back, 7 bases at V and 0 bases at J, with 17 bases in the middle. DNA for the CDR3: TGTGCCAGCGCACCGGAGGTAGGGCCCTCCTACGAGCAGTACTTC. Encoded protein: CASAPEVGPSYEQYF.

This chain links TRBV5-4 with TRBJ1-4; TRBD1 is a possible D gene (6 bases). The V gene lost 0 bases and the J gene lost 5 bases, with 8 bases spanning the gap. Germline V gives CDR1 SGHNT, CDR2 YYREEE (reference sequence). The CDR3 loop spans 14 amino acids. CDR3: CASSLAGANEKLFF. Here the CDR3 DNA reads TGTGCCAGCAGCTTGGCAGGGGCCAATGAAAAACTGTTTTTT.

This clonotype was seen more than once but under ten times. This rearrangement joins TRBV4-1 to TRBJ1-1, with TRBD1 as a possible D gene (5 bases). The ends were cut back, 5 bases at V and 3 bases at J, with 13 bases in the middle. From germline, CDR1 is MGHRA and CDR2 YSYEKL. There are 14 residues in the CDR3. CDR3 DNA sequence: TGCGCCAGCAGCTATGATCAGGGTGACACTGAAGCTTTCTTT. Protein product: CASSYDQGDTEAFF.

For the CDR3, the DNA is TGTGCCAGCAGCTCAGCTTCGGGGGGGCCGAAAAACATTCAGTACTTC. Its translation is CASSSASGGPKNIQYF. The V gene is TRBV7-9, the J gene TRBJ2-4; 8 bases are a match to TRBD2. CDR3 length equals 16 residues. In germline, CDR1 is SEHNR, CDR2 FQNEAQ (reference sequence). Trimming cost V 4 bases and J 4 bases; bases outside gene matches: 9.

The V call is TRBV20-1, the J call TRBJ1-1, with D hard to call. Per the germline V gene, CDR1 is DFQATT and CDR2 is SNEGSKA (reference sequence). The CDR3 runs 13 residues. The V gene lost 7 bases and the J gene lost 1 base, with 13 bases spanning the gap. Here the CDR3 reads CSVNVGANTEAFF. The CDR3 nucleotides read TGCAGTGTGAATGTGGGCGCGAACACTGAAGCTTTCTTT.

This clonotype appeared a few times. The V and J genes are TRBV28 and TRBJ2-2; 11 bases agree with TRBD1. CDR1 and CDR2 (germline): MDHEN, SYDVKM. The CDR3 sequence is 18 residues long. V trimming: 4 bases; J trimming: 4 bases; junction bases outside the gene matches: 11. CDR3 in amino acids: CASSSQSGTGGITGELFF. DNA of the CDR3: TGTGCCAGCAGTTCACAATCCGGGACAGGGGGAATCACCGGGGAGCTGTTTTTT.

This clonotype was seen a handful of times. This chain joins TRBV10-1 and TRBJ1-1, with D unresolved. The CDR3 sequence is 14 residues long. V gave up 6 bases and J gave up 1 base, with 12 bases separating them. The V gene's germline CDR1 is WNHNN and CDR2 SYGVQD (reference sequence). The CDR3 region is CASSDRAENTEAFF. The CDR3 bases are TGCGCCAGCAGCGATCGGGCAGAGAACACTGAAGCTTTCTTT.

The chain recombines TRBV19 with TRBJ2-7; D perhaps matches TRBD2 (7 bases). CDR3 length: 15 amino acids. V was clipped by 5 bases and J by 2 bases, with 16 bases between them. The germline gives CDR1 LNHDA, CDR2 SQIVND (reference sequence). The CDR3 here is CASSLRGGAPYEQYF. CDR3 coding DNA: TGTGCCAGTAGTCTCCGAGGGGGGGCCCCCTACGAGCAGTACTTC.

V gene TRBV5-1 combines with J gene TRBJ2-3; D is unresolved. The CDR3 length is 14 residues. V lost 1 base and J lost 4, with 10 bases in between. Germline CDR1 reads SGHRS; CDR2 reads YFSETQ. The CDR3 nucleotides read TGCGCCAGCAGCTTGACTCCTGAAGCAGATACGCAGTATTTT. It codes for CASSLTPEADTQYF.